The 9 T cell receptor beta chains below all came from one sample that was sequenced in a study of blood T cell repertoires in COVID-19. Measured with immunoSEQ multiplex PCR; TCRdb has only the in-frame clones, and not every one. The profile shows 350,000 to 400,000 clones, about 90% of them singletons. The material sequenced was peripheral blood. These receptors were taken from a woman in her twenties or thirties with COVID-19, enrolled during active disease.

The chain recombines TRBV11-2 with TRBJ2-1; TRBD2 aligns across 7 bases. This CDR3 comprises 16 residues. Germline CDR1 is SGHAT and CDR2 is FQNNGV. V was clipped by 5 bases and J by 0 bases; unmatched bases: 7. CDR3 sequence reads: CASSPRLAGSYNEQFF. CDR3 in DNA: TGTGCCAGCAGCCCACGACTAGCAGGCTCCTACAATGAGCAGTTCTTC.

This chain joins TRBV19 and TRBJ1-1; 12 bases line up with TRBD1. The CDR3 has 16 residues. Germline CDR1 and CDR2: LNHDA and SQIVND (reference sequence). The V gene end was trimmed by 5 bases and the J gene end by 5 bases; junction bases not matched to a gene: 9. CDR3 sequence: CASSQGTGGFRTEAFF. The CDR3 nucleotides are TGTGCCAGTAGTCAAGGGACAGGGGGCTTTCGTACTGAAGCTTTCTTT.

The genes are TRBV6-6 and TRBJ2-1; D not resolved. From germline, CDR1 is MNHNY and CDR2 SVGAGI (reference sequence). V was trimmed by 0 bases and J by 3 bases, leaving 3 bases between them. The CDR3 runs to 13 residues. The CDR3 region has the DNA TGTGCCAGCAGTTACTCTAACTACAATGAGCAGTTCTTC. This sequence encodes CASSYSNYNEQFF.

The rearrangement links TRBV21-1 to TRBJ2-7; the tabulated D call, TRBD2, remains unverified against the DNA. TRBV21-1 is reported as a pseudogene. This CDR3 has 16 amino acids. DNA for the CDR3: TGTGCCAGCACCACGGTGGTCACTAGCGGGTCCCACGAGCAGTACGTC. This encodes CASTTVVTSGSHEQYV.

The V and J genes are TRBV7-6 and TRBJ2-1; the D gene is possibly TRBD2 (6 bases). This CDR3 is 16 amino acids long. Germline V CDR1 and CDR2: SGHVS, FNYEAQ. V lost 1 base and J lost 11, with 21 bases in between. CDR3 residues: CASSLDEMVVAAKQFF. The CDR3 DNA reads as TGTGCCAGCAGCTTAGACGAGATGGTGGTAGCGGCCAAGCAGTTCTTC.

This chain connects TRBV7-6 to TRBJ1-5; D ambiguous. The CDR3 contains 15 residues. With 5 bases removed from V and 0 bases from J, the gap between germline ends came to 11 bases. Germline V gives CDR1 SGHVS, CDR2 FNYEAQ. CDR3 region: CASSQGRGSNQPQHF. The CDR3 coding sequence is TGTGCCAGCAGCCAAGGGCGGGGTAGCAATCAGCCCCAGCATTTT.

The V and J genes are TRBV5-4 and TRBJ2-7; no definite D call. CDR3 length: 13 residues. Germline-derived CDR1 and CDR2 are SGHNT and YYREEE (reference sequence). Trimming removed 2 bases from V and 0 bases from J, with 6 bases in between. CDR3 sequence: CASSFLPSYEQYF. Here the CDR3 DNA reads TGTGCCAGCAGCTTCCTTCCCTCCTACGAGCAGTACTTC.

The chain joins TRBV7-2 to TRBJ1-3; tentative D call: TRBD1 (6 bases). The V and J ends lost 8 bases and 3 bases respectively, with 17 bases between them. The V gene's germline CDR1 is SGHTA and CDR2 FQGNSA. The CDR3 spans 15 residues. The DNA for the CDR3 is TGTGCCAGCGCACCGGGGGGGGGCAATGGAAACACCATATATTTT. The encoded protein is CASAPGGGNGNTIYF. The complete variable domain, with remaining parts taken from reference TRBV7-2 and TRBJ1-3, reads GAGVSQSPSNKVTEKGKDVELRCDPISGHTALYWYRQSLGQGLEFLIYFQGNSAPDKSGLPSDRFSAERTGGSVSTLTIQRTQQEDSAVYLCASAPGGGNGNTIYFGEGSWLTVV.

The rearrangement uses TRBV13 and TRBJ1-2, with TRBD1 identical over 10 bases. The V segment lost 5 bases and the J segment 1 base; nucleotides outside the gene matches: 4. Germline V gene lookup returns CDR1 PRHDT and CDR2 FYEKMQ (reference sequence). The CDR3 extends over 15 amino acids. This chain's CDR3 is CASSMGTGVNYGYTF. CDR3 bases: TGTGCCAGCAGCATGGGGACAGGGGTTAACTATGGCTACACCTTC.